The 21 T cell receptor beta chains below were found in one sample sequenced in a study of blood T cell repertoires in COVID-19. Data came from immunoSEQ multiplex PCR; TCRdb stores just in-frame clones and leaves some out. The data show about 280,000 clones, with about 91% seen just once and 2.5% to 3% held by the top ten. Sequencing was carried out using PBMCs or T cells enriched from blood (not recorded which). Source of these receptors: a man aged 40-50 years who had been exposed to COVID-19.

The chain recombines TRBV7-3 with TRBJ2-1; TRBD2 aligns across 7 bases. The V segment lost 0 bases and the J segment 5 bases; nucleotides outside the gene matches: 7. The length of the CDR3 is 16 residues. Germline assignment: CDR1 SGHTA and CDR2 FQGTGA. As DNA, the CDR3 is TGTGCCAGCAGCTTAACTGTAGGTCTAGCGGACAATGAGCAGTTCTTC. The encoded protein is CASSLTVGLADNEQFF.

The chain uses TRBV27 and TRBJ1-4; TRBD1 matches at 7 bases. This CDR3 has 13 amino acids. J lost 8 bases, V lost 7 bases, and 7 bases had no gene match. Germline V gene lookup returns CDR1 MNHEY and CDR2 SMNVEV (reference sequence). CDR3 DNA sequence: TGTGCCAGCAAAGACAGGGTCGGCGAAAAACTGTTTTTT. It encodes CASKDRVGEKLFF.

The genes are TRBV28 and TRBJ2-1; 9 nucleotides align to TRBD1. The V and J ends lost 3 bases and 4 bases, in that order; junction bases with no gene match: 19. CDR1 MDHEN and CDR2 SYDVKM come from the germline V gene. The CDR3 has 20 amino acids. Here the CDR3 DNA reads TGTGCCAGCAGTTTTGGTAACAGACAGGGGGGATCTCTCTGGTACAATGAGCAGTTCTTC. It yields the protein CASSFGNRQGGSLWYNEQFF. The complete variable domain, with remaining parts taken from reference TRBV28 and TRBJ2-1, reads DVKVTQSSRYLVKRTGEKVFLECVQDMDHENMFWYRQDPGLGLRLIYFSYDVKMKEKGDIPEGYSVSREKKERFSLILESASTNQTSMYLCASSFGNRQGGSLWYNEQFFGPGTRLTVL.

The chain is built from TRBV6-4 and TRBJ1-1; TRBD1 is a possible D gene (6 bases). The CDR3 is 13 residues long. The V gene lost 4 bases and the J gene lost 4 bases, with 10 bases spanning the gap. From germline, CDR1 is MRHNA and CDR2 SNTAGT. This CDR3 reads CASSADSGTEAFF. In DNA, the CDR3 is TGTGCCAGCAGTGCGGACAGCGGCACTGAAGCTTTCTTT.

The rearrangement uses TRBV28 and TRBJ1-1, with D unclear. Trimming removed 7 bases from V and 0 bases from J, with 9 bases in between. CDR3 size: 13 residues. CDR1 is MDHEN, CDR2 SYDVKM, per germline. CDR3 sequence (DNA): TGTGCCAGCAATAGTGAGATGAACACTGAAGCTTTCTTT. Translated: CASNSEMNTEAFF.

This rearrangement joins TRBV13 to TRBJ2-3; TRBD2 matches at 7 bases. CDR3 length: 14 amino acids. Per germline, CDR1 PRHDT and CDR2 FYEKMQ (reference sequence). V was pared by 6 bases and J by 4 bases, with 7 bases of the junction left unmatched. CDR3 coding DNA: TGTGCCAGCAGTCCCGAGCGGGGTCCAGATACGCAGTATTTT. It codes for CASSPERGPDTQYF.

The sample holds a few counts of this clone. The chain employs TRBV12-5 and TRBJ1-5, with a weak D call TRBD1 (6 bases). V shed 3 bases and J shed 2 bases, with 11 bases lying between them. The CDR3 runs 15 residues. Per germline, CDR1 LGHNT and CDR2 FRNRAP. The CDR3 DNA reads TGTGCTAGTGGTTTAGGGCCAGGGGGCAATCAGCCCCAGCATTTT. Translation gives CASGLGPGGNQPQHF.

The rearrangement links TRBV15 to TRBJ2-3; D gene uncertain. Germline CDR1 reads LNHNV; CDR2 reads YYDKDF (reference sequence). Trimming cost V 0 bases and J 0 bases, with 7 bases left between them. The CDR3 sequence is 15 residues long. This chain's CDR3 is CATSRDRVSTDTQYF. CDR3 in DNA: TGTGCCACCAGCAGAGATAGAGTTAGCACAGATACGCAGTATTTT.

The chain is built from TRBV2 and TRBJ1-2; maybe TRBD1 (6 bases). The CDR3 spans 12 residues. The V gene lost 6 bases and the J gene lost 4 bases, with 9 bases spanning the gap. Germline V lookup: CDR1 SNHLY, CDR2 FYNNEI. CDR3 in amino acids: CASRGDTYGYTF. The CDR3 region has the DNA TGTGCCAGCAGGGGGGACACCTATGGCTACACCTTC.

This sequence joins TRBV7-8 and TRBJ1-1; D is perhaps TRBD1 (5 bases). Germline CDR1 and CDR2: SGHVS and FQNEAQ. This CDR3 region has 16 residues. V dropped 1 base and J dropped 3 bases, with 15 bases sitting between them. CDR3 residues: CASSLGTGGVDTEAFF. The CDR3 DNA reads as TGTGCCAGCAGCTTAGGGACCGGGGGGGTTGACACTGAAGCTTTCTTT.

This sequence joins TRBV7-3 and TRBJ2-3, with TRBD1 identical over 10 bases. The germline gives CDR1 SGHTA, CDR2 FQGTGA. The V segment lost 0 bases and the J segment 4 bases; nucleotides outside the gene matches: 4. The CDR3 consists of 16 residues. Written as DNA, the CDR3 is TGTGCCAGCAGCTTAACGTCGGGACAGGGGTCAGATACGCAGTATTTT. As protein: CASSLTSGQGSDTQYF.

V gene TRBV19 combines with J gene TRBJ1-1; TRBD1 aligns across 8 bases. Germline trimming cut 3 bases from V and 5 bases from J; bases unmatched to any gene: 5. The germline gives CDR1 LNHDA, CDR2 SQIVND (reference sequence). The CDR3 is 14 residues long. DNA of the CDR3: TGTGCCAGTAGTATTCAGGGGGCGCGGACTGAAGCTTTCTTT. It is translated as CASSIQGARTEAFF.

The chain carries TRBV19 and TRBJ1-1; D unresolved. CDR1 and CDR2 from the germline V gene are LNHDA and SQIVND (reference sequence). CDR3 length: 13 amino acids. V lost 2 bases and J 5 bases, leaving 9 bases between the germline ends. The DNA for the CDR3 is TGTGCCAGTAGTATATTAGCCTGGACTGAAGCTTTCTTT. Its translation: CASSILAWTEAFF.

The chain has TRBV7-9 and TRBJ1-3; TRBD1 aligns across 7 bases. V was clipped by 5 bases and J by 3 bases; unmatched bases: 7. The CDR3 extends over 15 amino acids. Germline V gives CDR1 SEHNR, CDR2 FQNEAQ (reference sequence). In DNA, the CDR3 is TGTGCCAGCAGCCCTACAGGGGAAGGTGGAAACACCATATATTTT. Its protein is CASSPTGEGGNTIYF.

The chain joins TRBV10-2 to TRBJ1-5; D ambiguous. This CDR3 region has 15 residues. V dropped 3 bases and J dropped 5 bases, with 14 bases sitting between them. Germline assignment: CDR1 WSHSY and CDR2 SAAADI. CDR3 region: CASSDEFPGDQPQHF. For the CDR3, the DNA is TGCGCCAGCAGTGATGAGTTCCCGGGAGATCAGCCCCAGCATTTT.

The chain is built from TRBV3-1 (or the pseudogene TRBV3-2) and TRBJ1-2, with 7 bases matching TRBD1. CDR1 is LGHDT and CDR2 is YNNKEL in the germline V gene (reference sequence). V was clipped by 4 bases and J by 4 bases; unmatched bases: 6. The CDR3 totals 14 residues. The CDR3 region is CASSRLGQIYGYTF. In DNA form, the CDR3 reads TGTGCCAGCAGCCGGTTGGGACAGATCTATGGCTACACCTTC.

The chain links TRBV5-6 to TRBJ2-7; TRBD1 agrees at 10 bases. V lost 1 base and J lost 6; bases outside the gene matches: 10. Germline V lookup: CDR1 SGHDT, CDR2 YYEEEE. This CDR3 is 16 amino acids long. CDR3 amino acids: CASSLRPGTGVSEQYF. The CDR3 coding sequence is TGTGCCAGCAGCTTGCGTCCCGGGACAGGGGTCTCCGAGCAGTACTTC.

The chain links TRBV5-4 to TRBJ1-1; D is perhaps TRBD1 (6 bases). This CDR3 has 16 amino acids. V dropped 2 bases and J dropped 0 bases, with 14 bases sitting between them. Germline CDR1 reads SGHNT; CDR2 reads YYREEE (reference sequence). The CDR3: CASSLQGRWVNTEAFF. CDR3 DNA sequence: TGTGCCAGCAGCTTACAGGGTCGCTGGGTGAACACTGAAGCTTTCTTT. Combining the CDR3 with reference TRBV5-4 and TRBJ1-1 gives the whole variable domain ETGVTQSPTHLIKTRGQQVTLRCSSQSGHNTVSWYQQALGQGPQFIFQYYREEENGRGNFPPRFSGLQFPNYSSELNVNALELDDSALYLCASSLQGRWVNTEAFFGQGTRLTVV.

Here the CDR3 DNA reads TGCGCCAGCAGCTTGGAGGCAGGGCTGTACGAGCAGTACTTC. Encoded protein: CASSLEAGLYEQYF. This chain links TRBV5-1 with TRBJ2-7; D may be TRBD1 (5 bases). The V gene's germline CDR1 is SGHRS and CDR2 YFSETQ. Trimming left V 0 bases short and J 4 bases short, with 11 bases between. The CDR3 runs 14 residues.

The rearrangement joins TRBV6-5 to TRBJ1-3, with a possible D match to TRBD1 (6 bases). Trimming took 0 bases from V and 7 from J, leaving 13 bases between them. The CDR3 extends over 15 amino acids. Germline assignment: CDR1 MNHEY and CDR2 SVGAGI. As DNA, the CDR3 is TGTGCCAGCAGTTACTCGGGCAGGGGTGTTAACACCATATATTTT. Encoded protein: CASSYSGRGVNTIYF.

V usage is TRBV10-3 and J usage is TRBJ2-1; TRBD2 agrees at 13 bases. Germline trimming cut 3 bases from V and 10 bases from J; bases unmatched to any gene: 6. Per the germline V gene, CDR1 is ENHRY and CDR2 is SYGVKD. CDR3 length equals 15 residues. The CDR3: CAISEWTSGREEQFF. CDR3 sequence (DNA): TGTGCCATCAGTGAATGGACTAGCGGGAGAGAAGAGCAGTTCTTC.